This T cell receptor beta chain derives from a study of blood T cell repertoires in COVID-19. About the study: The analysed material was cDNA or gDNA that came from T cells, B-cell-depleted T cells, or PBMCs.

Clinical history reported by participants formed the basis on which cohorts were assigned. This clone was detected once. CDR1 and CDR2 from the germline V gene are MDHEN and SYDVKM. CDR3 length: 14 residues. V was shortened by 4 bases and J by 4 bases, with 14 bases between the two germline ends. TCRdb's table, derived via immunoSEQ multiplex PCR, lists solely in-frame clones and lacks some. In the table there are hundreds of thousands of clones, 65% to 90% of which are singletons. This clonotype was sampled from a man in his late teens or twenties who had recovered from COVID-19. Sequencing input: PBMCs or T cells enriched from blood (not recorded which). J is TRBJ2-7 and V is TRBV28; D is undetermined. This CDR3 is CASSSSPPAYEQYF. CDR3 bases: TGTGCCAGCAGTTCAAGCCCCCCAGCGTACGAGCAGTACTTC. Full variable domain (rest looked up from reference TRBV28 and TRBJ2-7): DVKVTQSSRYLVKRTGEKVFLECVQDMDHENMFWYRQDPGLGLRLIYFSYDVKMKEKGDIPEGYSVSREKKERFSLILESASTNQTSMYLCASSSSPPAYEQYFGPGTRLTVT.